Listed below are T cell receptor beta chains from one sample, sequenced in a study of T-cell reconstitution after alpha-beta-depleted transplantation in children. TCRdb processed the PCR reads anew with MiXCR; each CDR3 protein has one entry. The sample includes around 800,000 distinct CDR3 sequences, approximately 15% seen only once; the top ten take around 4.5%. The sample here was PBMCs, mostly from graft donor cells, taken 360 days after TCRalphabeta/CD19-depleted stem cell transplant. Receptors were obtained from a male patient between 10 and 17 years old who had a stem cell transplant for acute lymphoblastic leukemia, so the T cells may come from the graft donor. The CDR3 runs from the conserved cysteine through the conserved F or W. A D gene is named only where the DNA matches it firmly. Some rows have no size entry. The others give once, few or many, or a class for an expanded clone.

j_call: TRBJ2-2
clone_size: few
d_call: TRBD2
v_call: TRBV11-3
cdr3_nt: TGTGCCAGCAGCACCTTAGCGGGAGCGACCGGGGAGCTGTTTTTT
cdr3_aa: CASSTLAGATGELFF

j_call: TRBJ2-3
clone_size: .
d_call: TRBD2
v_call: TRBV27
cdr3_nt: TGTGCCAGCAGTTTATCCTCTAGCGGGAGCGCAACAGATACGCAGTATTTT
cdr3_aa: CASSLSSSGSATDTQYF

j_call: TRBJ2-3
clone_size: .
d_call: TRBD1
v_call: TRBV24-1
cdr3_nt: TGTGCCACCAGTGATTTGTGGGACAGGGGTACAGATACGCAGTATTTT
cdr3_aa: CATSDLWDRGTDTQYF

j_call: TRBJ2-5
clone_size: few
d_call: TRBD2
v_call: TRBV5-1
cdr3_nt: TGCGCCAGCGGACGACTAGCGGGAGGGGGGGAGACCCAGTACTTC
cdr3_aa: CASGRLAGGGETQYF

j_call: TRBJ1-2
clone_size: many
d_call: .
v_call: TRBV11-1
cdr3_nt: TGTGCCAGCAGCTCACGACAGGTTGACTATGGCTACACCTTC
cdr3_aa: CASSSRQVDYGYTF

j_call: TRBJ2-2
clone_size: .
d_call: .
v_call: TRBV4-1
cdr3_nt: TGCGCCAGCAGCCCTATTAACACCGGGGAGCTGTTTTTT
cdr3_aa: CASSPINTGELFF

j_call: TRBJ2-7
clone_size: few
d_call: .
v_call: TRBV18
cdr3_nt: TGTGCCAGCTCAACCAAGACTATCTACGAGCAGTACTTC
cdr3_aa: CASSTKTIYEQYF

j_call: TRBJ2-1
clone_size: many
d_call: TRBD2
v_call: TRBV12-3/TRBV12-4
cdr3_nt: TGTGCCAGCAGTTTCCCGGCGGGAGCATCCTACAATGAGCAGTTCTTC
cdr3_aa: CASSFPAGASYNEQFF

j_call: TRBJ2-1
clone_size: .
d_call: .
v_call: TRBV6-1
cdr3_nt: TGTGCCAGCCGTAAAGGCCCGGATGAGCAGTTCTTC
cdr3_aa: CASRKGPDEQFF

j_call: TRBJ2-1
clone_size: .
d_call: TRBD1
v_call: TRBV12-3/TRBV12-4
cdr3_nt: TGTGCCAGCAGTCGAGCCTCGACAGGGCATCTGGACAATGAGCAGTTCTTC
cdr3_aa: CASSRASTGHLDNEQFF

j_call: TRBJ2-7
clone_size: .
d_call: .
v_call: TRBV12-3/TRBV12-4
cdr3_nt: TGTGCCAGCAGTTTGGTGGGGAGACTAGTGAACTTC
cdr3_aa: CASSLVGRLVNF

j_call: TRBJ1-4
clone_size: few
d_call: .
v_call: TRBV12-5
cdr3_nt: TGTGCTAGTGGTTTGAATGAAAAACTGTTTTTT
cdr3_aa: CASGLNEKLFF

j_call: TRBJ2-1
clone_size: many
d_call: TRBD2
v_call: TRBV9
cdr3_nt: TGTGCCAGCAGCGTCCTAGCGGGACAGAGGGGTGAGCAGTTCTTC
cdr3_aa: CASSVLAGQRGEQFF

j_call: TRBJ2-1
clone_size: many
d_call: TRBD1
v_call: TRBV7-9
cdr3_nt: TGTGCCAGCACCCAGGAACAGGGGAACTACAATGAGCAGTTCTTC
cdr3_aa: CASTQEQGNYNEQFF

j_call: TRBJ1-1
clone_size: few
d_call: .
v_call: TRBV11-2
cdr3_nt: TGTGCCAGCAGCCTAGATCCGGGACTTGAAGCTTTCTTT
cdr3_aa: CASSLDPGLEAFF